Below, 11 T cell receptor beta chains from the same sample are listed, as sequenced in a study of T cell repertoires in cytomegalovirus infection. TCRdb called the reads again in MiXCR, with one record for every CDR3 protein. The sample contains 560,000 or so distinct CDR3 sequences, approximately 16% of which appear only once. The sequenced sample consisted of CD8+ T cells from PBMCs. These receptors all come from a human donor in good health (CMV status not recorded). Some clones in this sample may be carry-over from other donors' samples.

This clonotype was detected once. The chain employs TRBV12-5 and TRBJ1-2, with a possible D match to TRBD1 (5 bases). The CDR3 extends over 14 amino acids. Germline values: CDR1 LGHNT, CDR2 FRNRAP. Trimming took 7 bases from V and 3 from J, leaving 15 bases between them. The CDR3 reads CASAPTDRDYGYTF. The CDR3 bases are TGTGCTAGTGCCCCTACTGACAGAGACTATGGCTACACCTTC.

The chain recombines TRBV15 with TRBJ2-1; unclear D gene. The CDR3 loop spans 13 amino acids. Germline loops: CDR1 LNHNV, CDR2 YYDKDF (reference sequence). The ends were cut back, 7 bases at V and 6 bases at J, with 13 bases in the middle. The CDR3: CATTTGPFNEQFF. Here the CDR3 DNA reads TGTGCCACCACCACCGGACCATTCAATGAGCAGTTCTTC.

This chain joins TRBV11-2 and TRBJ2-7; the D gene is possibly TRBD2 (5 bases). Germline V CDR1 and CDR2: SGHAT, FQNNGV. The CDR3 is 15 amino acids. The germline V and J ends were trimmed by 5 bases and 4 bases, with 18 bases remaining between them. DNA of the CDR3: TGTGCCAGCAGCCAACCCCTTTTAGAGGGATACGAGCAGTACTTC. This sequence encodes CASSQPLLEGYEQYF.

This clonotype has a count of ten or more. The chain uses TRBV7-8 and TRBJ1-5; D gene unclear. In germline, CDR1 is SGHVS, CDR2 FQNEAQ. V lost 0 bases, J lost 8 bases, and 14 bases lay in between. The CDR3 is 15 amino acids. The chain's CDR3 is CASSLAGRAIEPQHF. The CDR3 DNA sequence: TGTGCCAGCAGCTTAGCGGGGAGGGCGATAGAGCCCCAGCATTTT. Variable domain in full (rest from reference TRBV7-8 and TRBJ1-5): GAGVSQSPRYKVAKRGQDVALRCDPISGHVSLFWYQQALGQGPEFLTYFQNEAQLDKSGLPSDRFFAERPEGSVSTLKIQRTQQEDSAVYLCASSLAGRAIEPQHFGDGTRLSIL.

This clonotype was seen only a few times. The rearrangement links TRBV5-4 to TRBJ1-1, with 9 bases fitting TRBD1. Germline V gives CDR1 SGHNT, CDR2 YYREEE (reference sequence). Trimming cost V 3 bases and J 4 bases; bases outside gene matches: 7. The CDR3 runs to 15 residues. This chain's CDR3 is CASSSQGAGGTEAFF. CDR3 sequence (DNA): TGTGCCAGCAGCTCACAGGGGGCTGGGGGCACTGAAGCTTTCTTT.

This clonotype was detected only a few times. The CDR3 reads CASSLRGGGGFPLSNQPQHF. The CDR3 region has the DNA TGTGCCAGCAGTTTAAGGGGCGGGGGGGGTTTCCCCCTTAGCAATCAGCCCCAGCATTTT. This chain links TRBV12-3 or TRBV12-4 with TRBJ1-5; tentatively, D is TRBD1 (5 bases). The CDR3 runs 20 residues. V was cut by 2 bases and J by 0 bases, with 23 bases left in between.

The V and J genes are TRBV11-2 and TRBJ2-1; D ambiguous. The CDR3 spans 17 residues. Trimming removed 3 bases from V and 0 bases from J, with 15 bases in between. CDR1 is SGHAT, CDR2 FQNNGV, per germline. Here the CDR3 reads CASSFPPGYSSYNEQFF. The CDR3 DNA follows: TGTGCCAGCAGCTTCCCTCCGGGTTATAGCTCCTACAATGAGCAGTTCTTC.

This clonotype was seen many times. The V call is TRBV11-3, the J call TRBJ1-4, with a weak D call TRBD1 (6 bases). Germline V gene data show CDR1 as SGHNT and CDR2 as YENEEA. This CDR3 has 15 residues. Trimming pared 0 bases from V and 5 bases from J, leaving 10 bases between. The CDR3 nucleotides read TGTGCCAGCAGCTTAGATTCAGGGGCGAATGAAAAACTGTTTTTT. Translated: CASSLDSGANEKLFF.

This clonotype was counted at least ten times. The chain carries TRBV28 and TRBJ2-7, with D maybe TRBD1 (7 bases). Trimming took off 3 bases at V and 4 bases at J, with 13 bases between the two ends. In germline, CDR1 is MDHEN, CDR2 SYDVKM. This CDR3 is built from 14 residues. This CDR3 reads CASSFVTGTYEQYF. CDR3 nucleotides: TGTGCCAGCAGTTTCGTGACAGGGACTTACGAGCAGTACTTC.

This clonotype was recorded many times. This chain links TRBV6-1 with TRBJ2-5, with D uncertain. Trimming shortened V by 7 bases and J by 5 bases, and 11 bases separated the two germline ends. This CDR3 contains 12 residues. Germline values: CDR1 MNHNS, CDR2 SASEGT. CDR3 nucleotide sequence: TGTGCCAGCAATTGGGTGCTGGAGACCCAGTACTTC. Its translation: CASNWVLETQYF.

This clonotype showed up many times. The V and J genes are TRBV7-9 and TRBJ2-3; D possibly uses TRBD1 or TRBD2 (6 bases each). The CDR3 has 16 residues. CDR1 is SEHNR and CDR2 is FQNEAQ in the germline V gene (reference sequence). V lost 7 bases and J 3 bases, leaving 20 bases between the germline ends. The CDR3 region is CASIPRGRRSTDTQYF. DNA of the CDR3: TGTGCCAGCATCCCCCGGGGGCGCAGGTCAACAGATACGCAGTATTTT.